The next 30 T cell receptor beta chains were all read from a single sample in a study of human T cells and chemical hapten exposure. One entry per CDR3 protein results from TCRdb running MiXCR on the RACE reads. The table records 80,000 to 100,000 distinct CDR3 sequences, 9.5% to 15% of them present only once. Sample time point: patch test 1, 2 weeks after DPC sensitization. Sample treatment: therapeutic diphenylcyclopropenone sensitization with weekly scalp DPC. Sequencing used whole blood, obtained in connection with sensitization to the hapten diphenylcyclopropenone (DPC). These TCRs come from a woman aged 40 to 49 with alopecia areata. Some clones in this sample may be carry-over from other donors' samples.

This clonotype was counted a few times. The chain recombines TRBV2 with TRBJ2-7, with 12 bases matching TRBD1. The CDR3 is 15 amino acids. The germline gives CDR1 SNHLY, CDR2 FYNNEI. Germline trimming cut 5 bases from V and 7 bases from J; bases unmatched to any gene: 9. CDR3: CASSTAGTGGSEQYF. The DNA for the CDR3 is TGTGCCAGCAGTACCGCCGGGACAGGGGGCTCGGAGCAGTACTTC.

As regards this clonotype: This may be a read error, as it is one base from a much larger clone. The V gene is TRBV7-2, the J gene TRBJ2-3; perhaps TRBD2 as D (6 bases). The CDR3 length is 16 residues. The V gene's germline CDR1 is SGHTA and CDR2 FQGNSA. The CDR3 DNA sequence: TGTGCCAGCAGCGCCCGACTAGGAGAGGAAACAGATACGCAGAATTTT. Translated: CASSARLGEETDTQNF.

The chain couples TRBV4-1 to TRBJ1-2, with no clear D. V was trimmed by 1 base and J by 7 bases, leaving 10 bases between them. Germline V gene data show CDR1 as MGHRA and CDR2 as YSYEKL. This CDR3 is built from 13 residues. CDR3: CASSQGGGAGYTF. The CDR3 nucleotides read TGCGCCAGCAGCCAAGGAGGCGGTGCTGGCTACACCTTC.

There are a few counts of this clonotype. CDR3 in amino acids: CAWKRALTYGYTF. Written as DNA, the CDR3 is TGTGCCTGGAAGAGAGCATTGACCTATGGCTACACCTTC. V and J are TRBV30 and TRBJ1-2; D is unclear. V was shortened by 4 bases and J by 4 bases, with 13 bases between the two germline ends. The CDR3 spans 13 residues. The germline V gene has CDR1 GTSNPN and CDR2 SVGIG (reference sequence).

This clonotype turned up a few times. The V call is TRBV7-3, the J call TRBJ2-1; TRBD2 matches at 10 bases. This CDR3 has 16 residues. CDR1 and CDR2 (germline): SGHTA, FQGTGA. V shed 2 bases, J shed 2 bases, and the junction held 3 bases outside the gene matches. CDR3 loop: CASSLSSGSPYNEQFF. CDR3 bases: TGTGCCAGCAGCTTATCTAGCGGGAGCCCCTACAATGAGCAGTTCTTC.

The chain carries TRBV5-1 and TRBJ2-3, with D maybe TRBD2 (6 bases). The CDR3 length is 15 residues. Germline V gene sequence: CDR1 SGHRS, CDR2 YFSETQ. Deletions cut 1 base from V and 3 bases from J, with 12 bases between. The CDR3 reads CASSLQRGTTDTQYF. CDR3 DNA sequence: TGCGCCAGCAGCTTGCAACGGGGGACTACAGATACGCAGTATTTT.

The sample holds a few counts of this clonotype. The gene calls are TRBV5-6 and TRBJ2-3, with unresolved D. In germline, CDR1 is SGHDT, CDR2 YYEEEE. The CDR3 is 12 residues long. Trimming stripped 3 bases from V and 6 bases from J, with 8 bases between. The CDR3 region is CASSSDVDTQYF. The CDR3 DNA reads as TGTGCCAGCAGCTCTGACGTGGATACGCAGTATTTT.

The sample holds a few counts of this clonotype. The rearrangement links TRBV27 to TRBJ1-5, with TRBD1 as a possible D gene (5 bases). The V end lost 6 bases, the J end lost 5 bases, and 11 bases lay between the germline ends. Germline loops: CDR1 MNHEY, CDR2 SMNVEV (reference sequence). This CDR3 is built from 13 residues. The CDR3 sequence is CASSRVRDQPQHF. The CDR3 nucleotides are TGTGCCAGCAGCAGGGTTCGAGATCAGCCCCAGCATTTT.

This clonotype was counted a few times. This chain connects TRBV10-3 to TRBJ2-3; D unclear. Germline V gene lookup returns CDR1 ENHRY and CDR2 SYGVKD. CDR3 length equals 17 residues. V lost 0 bases, J lost 2 bases, and 15 bases lay in between. The CDR3 region is CAISESSTPTPTDTQYF. CDR3 DNA: TGTGCCATCAGTGAGTCGAGTACCCCTACCCCCACAGATACGCAGTATTTT.

This clonotype appeared a few times. CDR3 loop: CASSYRRRYSNQPQHF. CDR3 nucleotide sequence: TGTGCCAGCAGCTATCGTAGACGGTATAGCAATCAGCCCCAGCATTTT. The rearrangement links TRBV28 to TRBJ1-5, with D unresolved. The CDR3 runs 16 residues. Trimming cost V 6 bases and J 0 bases, with 15 bases left between them. Germline lookup yields CDR1 MDHEN and CDR2 SYDVKM.

This clonotype occurred a few times. V gene TRBV24-1 combines with J gene TRBJ1-2, with TRBD1 as a possible D gene (5 bases). Trimming stripped 1 base from V and 8 bases from J, with 10 bases between. Germline V gives CDR1 KGHDR, CDR2 SFDVKD. The CDR3 has 13 amino acids. This CDR3 is CATSDFSGNGYTF. The CDR3 coding sequence is TGTGCCACCAGTGATTTTTCAGGGAACGGCTACACCTTC.

The chain employs TRBV28 and TRBJ1-1; D remains unclear. CDR1 is MDHEN, CDR2 SYDVKM, per germline. V was clipped by 3 bases and J by 10 bases, with 12 bases between them. This CDR3 has 12 residues. CDR3 DNA: TGTGCCAGCAGTTTTGTATGGGAGGCAGCTTTCTTT. This encodes CASSFVWEAAFF.

This clonotype was detected only a few times. This chain connects TRBV6-1 to TRBJ1-1, with D perhaps TRBD1 (5 bases). The CDR3 length is 16 residues. With 7 bases removed from V and 0 bases from J, the gap between germline ends came to 18 bases. Germline V gene lookup returns CDR1 MNHNS and CDR2 SASEGT. This CDR3 reads CASTPKKTAMNTEAFF. The CDR3 nucleotides read TGTGCCAGCACTCCAAAAAAGACAGCAATGAACACTGAAGCTTTCTTT.

The chain recombines TRBV28 with TRBJ1-1; D is possibly TRBD1 (5 bases). With 4 bases removed from V and 8 bases from J, the gap between germline ends came to 14 bases. CDR1 and CDR2 from the germline V gene are MDHEN and SYDVKM. The CDR3 is made up of 13 amino acids. The CDR3 DNA follows: TGTGCCAGCAGTTCAACCAGGGTCGGAGAAGCTTTCTTT. It specifies CASSSTRVGEAFF.

The chain uses TRBV19 and TRBJ2-2; 11 bases fit TRBD1. J was trimmed by 7 bases and V by 9 bases; bases with no gene match: 10. Germline V CDR1 and CDR2: LNHDA, SQIVND (reference sequence). The CDR3 length is 15 residues. The chain's CDR3 is CASSPRTGGDGELFF. The CDR3 DNA follows: TGTGCCAGCAGTCCTAGGACAGGGGGCGACGGGGAGCTGTTTTTT.

The chain links TRBV4-1 to TRBJ1-4; D perhaps matches TRBD1 (5 bases). Germline values: CDR1 MGHRA, CDR2 YSYEKL. This CDR3 contains 15 residues. V lost 1 base to trimming and J lost 4 bases, with 10 bases between them. CDR3 in DNA: TGCGCCAGCAGCCAAGTGTCGGGGCGTAATGAAAAACTGTTTTTT. Translated, it gives CASSQVSGRNEKLFF.

The table lists this clonotype with a few counts. The chain is built from TRBV29-1 and TRBJ1-5, with D possibly being TRBD1 (6 bases). The CDR3 extends over 12 amino acids. Germline CDR1 is SQVTM and CDR2 is ANQGSEA. V was clipped by 4 bases and J by 6 bases, with 10 bases between them. CDR3 protein: CSVGTGTQPQHF. Written as DNA, the CDR3 is TGCAGCGTTGGTACAGGGACTCAGCCCCAGCATTTT.

In its sample, this clonotype was seen many times. The chain carries TRBV5-6 and TRBJ2-5; no clear D gene. Looked up from germline, CDR1 is SGHDT and CDR2 is YYEEEE. The CDR3 has 14 residues. The ends were cut back, 1 base at V and 2 bases at J, with 9 bases in the middle. The CDR3 loop reads CASSLLSPQETQYF. The CDR3 nucleotides read TGTGCCAGCAGCTTGCTATCCCCACAAGAGACCCAGTACTTC.

This clonotype was detected a few times. Compared with germline, one end of the junction differs, possibly owing to a read error. The genes are TRBV20-1 and TRBJ2-1; 9 bases agree with TRBD2. The CDR3 is made up of 14 amino acids. CDR1 and CDR2 from the germline V gene are DFQATT and SNEGSKA (reference sequence). For the CDR3, the DNA is TGCAGTGCTAGATTTCCGAGTAGCGGGAGAGAGTTAGCCTTC. Its protein is CSARFPSSGRELAF.

J is TRBJ1-1 and V is TRBV7-9; D uncertain. The CDR3 has 14 amino acids. Per germline, CDR1 SEHNR and CDR2 FQNEAQ (reference sequence). The V gene lost 4 bases and the J gene lost 1 base, with 10 bases spanning the gap. The CDR3 DNA is TGTGCCAGCAGCTCATTGGAGGGGAACACTGAAGCTTTCTTT. It is translated as CASSSLEGNTEAFF.

V and J are TRBV2 and TRBJ2-7; 10 nucleotides agree with TRBD2. Germline V gene data show CDR1 as SNHLY and CDR2 as FYNNEI. The ends lost 6 bases at V and 0 bases at J; junction bases unmatched: 5. The CDR3 length is 15 residues. CDR3: CASRDGTSVSYEQYF. The CDR3, as DNA: TGTGCCAGCAGAGACGGGACTAGCGTCTCCTACGAGCAGTACTTC.

The chain combines TRBV29-1 with TRBJ1-1; D may be TRBD1 (6 bases). The CDR3 runs to 12 residues. V was pared by 7 bases and J by 4 bases, with 13 bases between. Per germline, CDR1 SQVTM and CDR2 ANQGSEA. Here the CDR3 reads CSATGIGTEAFF. In nucleotides, the CDR3 is TGCAGCGCAACAGGGATCGGCACTGAAGCTTTCTTT.

This clonotype was counted at least ten times. The CDR3 loop is CASSLRAGDYTDTQYF. The CDR3 DNA follows: TGTGCCAGCAGCTTAAGAGCGGGGGATTACACAGATACGCAGTATTTT. J is TRBJ2-3 and V is TRBV11-2; TRBD2 aligns across 8 bases. Germline CDR1 reads SGHAT; CDR2 reads FQNNGV. The CDR3 runs 16 residues. Trimming took 2 bases from V and 2 from J; bases not matched to a gene: 6.

The chain uses TRBV7-9 and TRBJ2-1; D is unclear. Trimming removed 5 bases from V and 5 bases from J, with 7 bases in between. Germline V gene lookup returns CDR1 SEHNR and CDR2 FQNEAQ (reference sequence). The CDR3 has 12 residues. CDR3 region: CASSHTDNEQFF. The DNA for the CDR3 is TGTGCCAGCAGCCACACGGACAATGAGCAGTTCTTC.

At least ten counts were recorded for this clonotype. The J gene is TRBJ2-7, the V gene TRBV4-1, with D possibly matching TRBD1 (5 bases). V lost 4 bases and J lost 5, with 12 bases in between. The CDR3 is 13 amino acids. CDR1 and CDR2 from the germline V gene are MGHRA and YSYEKL. CDR3 bases: TGCGCCAGCAGCCGGAAACAGGAAAACGAGCAGTACTTC. Translated: CASSRKQENEQYF.

The J gene is TRBJ1-1, the V gene TRBV7-9; TRBD1 might be the D (5 bases). The length of the CDR3 is 16 residues. V lost 0 bases, J lost 6 bases, and 17 bases lay in between. The V gene's germline CDR1 is SEHNR and CDR2 FQNEAQ (reference sequence). In DNA form, the CDR3 reads TGTGCCAGCAGCTTAGCGCCATCGGGGCGAACTTCTGAAGCTTTCTTT. Residues: CASSLAPSGRTSEAFF.

This clonotype was seen many times. The chain carries TRBV27 and TRBJ1-1, with D uncertain. Germline V gives CDR1 MNHEY, CDR2 SMNVEV (reference sequence). CDR3 length equals 13 residues. V lost 3 bases to trimming and J lost 3 bases, with 8 bases between them. The chain's CDR3 is CASSLTEYTEAFF. In DNA, the CDR3 is TGTGCCAGCAGTTTGACCGAGTACACTGAAGCTTTCTTT.

Only a few counts were recorded for this clonotype. The V and J genes are TRBV9 and TRBJ1-1, with 7 bases aligning to TRBD1. The CDR3 consists of 13 residues. Germline CDR1 is SGDLS and CDR2 is YYNGEE. V lost 3 bases, J lost 5 bases, and 4 bases stayed unmatched. CDR3 in amino acids: CASSASQGTEAFF. CDR3 nucleotide sequence: TGTGCCAGCAGCGCCTCACAGGGGACTGAAGCTTTCTTT.

The J gene is TRBJ2-3, the V gene TRBV7-6, with D unclear. Deletions cut 3 bases from V and 5 bases from J, with 6 bases between. The CDR3 runs to 12 residues. Germline V gives CDR1 SGHVS, CDR2 FNYEAQ. The CDR3: CASSLVGDTQYF. In nucleotides, the CDR3 is TGTGCCAGCAGCTTGGTGGGAGATACGCAGTATTTT. The variable domain in full, with the rest retrieved from reference TRBV7-6 and TRBJ2-3, is GAGVSQSPRYKVTKRGQDVALRCDPISGHVSLYWYRQALGQGPEFLTYFNYEAQQDKSGLPNDRFSAERPEGSISTLTIQRTEQRDSAMYRCASSLVGDTQYFGPGTRLTVL.

This clonotype was seen only a few times. The chain combines TRBV29-1 with TRBJ2-1; D possibly corresponds to TRBD1 (5 bases). The V end was cut by 4 bases, the J end by 6 bases, with 7 bases between. The CDR3 runs 11 residues. Germline V gene lookup returns CDR1 SQVTM and CDR2 ANQGSEA. The CDR3 DNA reads as TGCAGCGTTGGACAGATCAATGAGCAGTTCTTC. Translated: CSVGQINEQFF.